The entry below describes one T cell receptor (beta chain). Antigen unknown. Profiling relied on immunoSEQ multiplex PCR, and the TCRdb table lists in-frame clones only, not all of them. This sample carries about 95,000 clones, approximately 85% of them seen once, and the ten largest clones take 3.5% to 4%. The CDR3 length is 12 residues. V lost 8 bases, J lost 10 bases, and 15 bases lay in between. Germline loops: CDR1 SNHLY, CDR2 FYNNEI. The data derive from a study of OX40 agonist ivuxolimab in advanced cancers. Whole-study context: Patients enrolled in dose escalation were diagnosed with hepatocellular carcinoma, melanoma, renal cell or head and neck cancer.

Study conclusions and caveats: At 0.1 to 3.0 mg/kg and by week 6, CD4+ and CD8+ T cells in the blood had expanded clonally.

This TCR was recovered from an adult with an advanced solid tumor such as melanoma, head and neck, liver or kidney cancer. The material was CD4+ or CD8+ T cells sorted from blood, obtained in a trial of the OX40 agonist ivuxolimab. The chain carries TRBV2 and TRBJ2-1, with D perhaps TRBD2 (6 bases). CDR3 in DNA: TGTGCCAGCCCTGCGGGGTATACAGAGCAGTTCTTC. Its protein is CASPAGYTEQFF.